This T cell receptor (beta chain) was sequenced during a study of T-cell reconstitution after alpha-beta-depleted transplantation in children. General study points: The study reportedly traced alpha-beta T cells about two months after transplant to several hundred expanded graft clones. Recipient T cells and thymic progenitors that survived were the source of the high TCRbeta diversity seen at day 60 in some patients. Newly generated T cells supplied most T-cell counts and diversity one year post-transplant.

This sample's TCRbeta library carried unique molecular identifier barcodes. MiXCR was run by TCRdb on the PCR reads, yielding one entry per CDR3 protein. This sample carries 250,000 to 300,000 distinct CDR3 sequences, almost 8% of them seen once, and the ten largest clones take approximately 9%. Remarks on this clonotype: The antigen is not known.

CDR1 is SGHKS and CDR2 is YYEKEE in the germline V gene (reference sequence). This CDR3 comprises 16 residues. With V trimmed by 4 bases and J by 1 base, 10 bases remained unmatched. Sample: peripheral blood, taken 360 days after TCRalphabeta/CD19-depleted stem cell transplant. The receptor was isolated from a female patient between 2 and 15 years old who had a stem cell transplant for Fanconi anemia, so the T cells may come from the graft donor. The J gene is TRBJ1-1, the V gene TRBV5-5, with 7 bases identical to TRBD1. The CDR3 reads CASSTLPGQKNTEAFF. DNA of the CDR3: TGTGCCAGCAGCACCCTCCCGGGACAGAAGAACACTGAAGCTTTCTTT.